The 32 T cell receptor beta chains listed next were all sequenced from one sample in a study of PD-1 blockade in classical Hodgkin lymphoma. Relapse after autologous stem cell transplantation occurred in every patient, and brentuximab vedotin exposure varied. TCRdb's copy holds only in-frame clones and misses some; the assay was immunoSEQ multiplex PCR. The data hold about 28,000 clones, with roughly 83% observed a single time. Sample: peripheral blood mononuclear cells (PBMCs), taken before the second cycle of nivolumab. Every receptor here comes from a human donor with classical Hodgkin lymphoma.

The chain joins TRBV10-3 to TRBJ1-2; D is unclear. V shed 1 base and J shed 3 bases, with 9 bases lying between them. CDR1 is ENHRY and CDR2 is SYGVKD in the germline V gene. This CDR3 contains 14 residues. This CDR3 is CAISELGEYYGYTF. The CDR3 bases are TGTGCCATCAGTGAGTTGGGAGAGTACTATGGCTACACCTTC.

This clone was seen only once. V and J are TRBV28 and TRBJ2-1; D could derive from TRBD1 or TRBD2 (5 bases each). Trimming pared 3 bases from V and 0 bases from J, leaving 9 bases between. The CDR3 sequence is 15 residues long. CDR1 MDHEN and CDR2 SYDVKM come from the germline V gene. The CDR3 spells CASSFGGSSYNEQFF. DNA of the CDR3: TGTGCCAGCAGTTTTGGGGGAAGCTCCTACAATGAGCAGTTCTTC.

J is TRBJ1-4 and V is TRBV2; a possible D gene is TRBD1 (6 bases). The V gene lost 1 base and the J gene lost 0 bases, with 6 bases spanning the gap. CDR3 length: 15 residues. Germline CDR1 reads SNHLY; CDR2 reads FYNNEI. Here the CDR3 DNA reads TGTGCCAGCAGTGAAGGGACAGCAACTAATGAAAAACTGTTTTTT. This sequence encodes CASSEGTATNEKLFF.

The chain is built from TRBV10-3 and TRBJ1-5; D might be TRBD1 (6 bases). Germline V CDR1 and CDR2: ENHRY, SYGVKD. Between the trimmed V and J ends, which lost 6 bases and 4 bases, there was a span of 13 bases. The CDR3 contains 14 residues. The CDR3 nucleotides are TGTGCCATCAGCCCCAGAGGGGGGAATCAGCCCCAGCATTTT. Its protein is CAISPRGGNQPQHF.

This clone has only a few counts. This chain links TRBV7-9 with TRBJ1-2, with D unclear. The CDR3 consists of 11 residues. Germline CDR1 SEHNR, CDR2 FQNEAQ (reference sequence). Trimming shortened V by 2 bases and J by 3 bases, and 1 base separated the two germline ends. The CDR3 DNA reads TGTGCCAGCAGCTTATACTATGGCTACACCTTC. Its translation: CASSLYYGYTF.

The genes are TRBV5-6 and TRBJ1-1; no reliable D call. The germline V and J ends were trimmed by 0 bases and 6 bases, with 12 bases remaining between them. The CDR3 extends over 14 amino acids. Germline CDR1 SGHDT, CDR2 YYEEEE. CDR3 sequence reads: CASSLEVREAEAFF. CDR3 DNA: TGTGCCAGCAGCTTGGAGGTGCGGGAGGCTGAAGCTTTCTTT.

This chain links TRBV5-4 with TRBJ2-5; D remains unclear. V lost 4 bases and J lost 0, with 13 bases in between. CDR1 is SGHNT, CDR2 YYREEE, per germline (reference sequence). This CDR3 comprises 15 residues. The CDR3 spells CASSPKWGYQETQYF. The CDR3 coding sequence is TGTGCCAGCAGCCCCAAGTGGGGTTACCAAGAGACCCAGTACTTC.

This rearrangement joins TRBV7-8 to TRBJ2-1; the match to TRBD2 covers 8 bases. The trim removed 2 bases at V and 1 base at J, leaving 4 bases unmatched. Per germline, CDR1 SGHVS and CDR2 FQNEAQ. The CDR3 length is 16 residues. CDR3 residues: CASSLSGSLSYNEQFF. The DNA for the CDR3 is TGTGCCAGCAGCTTAAGCGGGAGTCTATCCTACAATGAGCAGTTCTTC.

This chain uses TRBV6-1 with TRBJ2-1; 11 nucleotides line up with TRBD2. J gave up 3 bases and V 6 bases, and 4 bases lay outside the gene matches. There are 15 residues in the CDR3. The germline V gene encodes CDR1 MNHNS and CDR2 SASEGT. CDR3 sequence: CASRVGTSGYNEQFF. The CDR3 region has the DNA TGTGCCAGCAGAGTAGGGACTAGCGGCTACAATGAGCAGTTCTTC.

The J gene is TRBJ2-3, the V gene TRBV18; no reliable D call. V lost 1 base, J lost 0 bases, and 8 bases lay in between. The V gene's germline CDR1 is KGHSH and CDR2 LQKENI. The CDR3 loop spans 15 amino acids. The CDR3 DNA reads TGTGCCAGCTCACCACGTAGAGATAGCACAGATACGCAGTATTTT. Protein sequence: CASSPRRDSTDTQYF.

The rearrangement uses TRBV7-9 and TRBJ2-7; 7 bases match TRBD1. CDR3 length: 12 amino acids. The germline V gene has CDR1 SEHNR and CDR2 FQNEAQ (reference sequence). Trimming at V came to 2 bases and at J to 6 bases, leaving 1 base not matched to a gene. The CDR3 loop is CASSLRGLEQYF. As DNA, the CDR3 is TGTGCCAGCAGCTTAAGGGGGCTCGAGCAGTACTTC.

The chain has TRBV27 and TRBJ2-1, with 7 bases that match TRBD2. With 3 bases clipped from V and 5 bases from J, the junction kept 4 bases outside the gene matches. Germline V gene sequence: CDR1 MNHEY, CDR2 SMNVEV (reference sequence). The CDR3 is made up of 14 amino acids. CDR3: CASSFSSGNNEQFF. CDR3 sequence (DNA): TGTGCCAGCAGTTTTTCTAGCGGCAACAATGAGCAGTTCTTC.

The CDR3, as DNA: TGTGCCGCCGAGGGCACTAAGAACACTGAAGCTTTCTTT. Translation gives CAAEGTKNTEAFF. The chain joins TRBV10-3 to TRBJ1-1; D gene uncertain. Germline values: CDR1 ENHRY, CDR2 SYGVKD. Deletions cut 11 bases from V and 1 base from J, with 14 bases between. The CDR3 is 13 residues long.

The V and J genes are TRBV7-3 and TRBJ2-1; D uncertain. The CDR3 is 13 residues long. Trimming removed 5 bases from V and 0 bases from J, with 5 bases in between. Germline V gene sequence: CDR1 SGHTA, CDR2 FQGTGA. CDR3 DNA: TGTGCCAGCAGCCTGAGCTCCTACAATGAGCAGTTCTTC. As protein: CASSLSSYNEQFF. Based on the CDR3 plus reference TRBV7-3 and TRBJ2-1, the full variable domain is GAGVSQTPSNKVTEKGKYVELRCDPISGHTALYWYRQSLGQGPEFLIYFQGTGAADDSGLPNDRFFAVRPEGSVSTLKIQRTERGDSAVYLCASSLSSYNEQFFGPGTRLTVL.

The chain joins TRBV7-6 to TRBJ2-1; either TRBD1 or TRBD2 may fit D (5 bases each). Deletions cut 3 bases from V and 2 bases from J, with 17 bases between. Germline V lookup: CDR1 SGHVS, CDR2 FNYEAQ. The CDR3 is made up of 17 amino acids. CDR3 protein: CASSFYPRDLPYNEQFF. The CDR3 bases are TGTGCCAGCAGCTTTTACCCACGGGACCTTCCCTACAATGAGCAGTTCTTC. Complete variable domain (other parts from reference TRBV7-6 and TRBJ2-1): GAGVSQSPRYKVTKRGQDVALRCDPISGHVSLYWYRQALGQGPEFLTYFNYEAQQDKSGLPNDRFSAERPEGSISTLTIQRTEQRDSAMYRCASSFYPRDLPYNEQFFGPGTRLTVL.

The chain couples TRBV28 to TRBJ1-2; no clear D gene. Germline values: CDR1 MDHEN, CDR2 SYDVKM. CDR3 length equals 15 residues. V was pared by 5 bases and J by 8 bases, with 21 bases between. The CDR3: CASSTPPDPQWGYTF. The DNA for the CDR3 is TGTGCCAGCAGTACCCCTCCGGACCCCCAGTGGGGCTACACCTTC.

The chain has TRBV5-6 and TRBJ2-7, with D perhaps matching TRBD1 (5 bases). Germline CDR1 SGHDT, CDR2 YYEEEE. The CDR3 spans 15 residues. Trimming shortened V by 1 base and J by 5 bases, and 16 bases separated the two germline ends. CDR3: CASSLLSGRVNEQYF. DNA of the CDR3: TGTGCCAGCAGCTTGTTGTCTGGCAGGGTCAACGAGCAGTACTTC.

The chain uses TRBV6-1 and TRBJ2-1; unclear D gene. The germline V gene encodes CDR1 MNHNS and CDR2 SASEGT. This CDR3 is 16 amino acids long. Trimming removed 1 base at V and 7 bases at J, with 17 bases between. CDR3 sequence: CASSEEGVRHWNEQFF. For the CDR3, the DNA is TGTGCCAGCAGTGAAGAAGGAGTCAGACATTGGAATGAGCAGTTCTTC.

The rearrangement links TRBV28 to TRBJ2-7; 9 bases line up with TRBD2. The germline V gene encodes CDR1 MDHEN and CDR2 SYDVKM. The CDR3 totals 12 residues. V lost 5 bases to trimming and J lost 7 bases; unmatched junction nucleotides: 3. This CDR3 reads CASSLAGQEQYF. The CDR3 nucleotides read TGTGCCAGCAGTCTAGCGGGACAAGAGCAGTACTTC.

This chain links TRBV6-4 with TRBJ2-3, with TRBD2 matching over 7 bases. This CDR3 spans 16 amino acids. After removal of 2 bases from V and 0 bases from J, the junction contained 5 bases not matched to a gene. The germline V gene encodes CDR1 MRHNA and CDR2 SNTAGT. The CDR3 protein is CASSDMAGESTDTQYF. CDR3 nucleotides: TGTGCCAGCAGTGACATGGCGGGGGAGAGCACAGATACGCAGTATTTT.

This rearrangement joins TRBV11-2 to TRBJ1-1, with 7 bases that match TRBD1. The CDR3 runs 15 residues. The germline CDR1 and CDR2 sequences are SGHAT and FQNNGV. The V and J ends lost 1 base and 0 bases, in that order; junction bases with no gene match: 2. CDR3 in amino acids: CASSLAQGVNTEAFF. CDR3 bases: TGTGCCAGCAGCTTAGCGCAGGGGGTGAACACTGAAGCTTTCTTT.

The chain couples TRBV5-1 to TRBJ1-1; no firm D call. Trimming removed 4 bases from V and 4 bases from J, with 11 bases in between. From germline, CDR1 is SGHRS and CDR2 YFSETQ. This CDR3 is 13 amino acids long. The CDR3 reads CASSLTRGTEAFF. The DNA of the CDR3 is TGCGCCAGCAGCCTTACCCGGGGCACTGAAGCTTTCTTT.

The chain is built from TRBV10-3 and TRBJ2-7, with 12 bases fitting TRBD1. Unmatched junction bases numbered 7, after V lost 0 bases and J lost 4 bases. This CDR3 has 17 residues. Per germline, CDR1 ENHRY and CDR2 SYGVKD. In DNA, the CDR3 is TGTGCCATCAGTGAGTCACTTACGGGACAGGGGGCTTACGAGCAGTACTTC. Protein sequence: CAISESLTGQGAYEQYF.

With regard to this clone: Germline and junction disagree at one end, which may indicate a read error. The rearrangement joins TRBV4-1 to TRBJ2-7; D is possibly TRBD1 (6 bases). The CDR3 runs 15 residues. Germline values: CDR1 MGHRA, CDR2 YSYEKL. CDR3 amino acids: CASSQRTEYSYEQHF. CDR3 in DNA: TGCGCCAGCAGCCAGAGGACAGAGTACTCCTACGAGCAGCACTTC.

In its sample, this clone ranks as medium-sized. This chain uses TRBV19 with TRBJ1-5; D ambiguous. CDR1 is LNHDA, CDR2 SQIVND, per germline (reference sequence). The CDR3 spans 13 residues. The ends were cut back, 3 bases at V and 3 bases at J, with 6 bases in the middle. This chain's CDR3 is CASSIADNQPQHF. CDR3 coding DNA: TGTGCCAGTAGTATCGCGGACAATCAGCCCCAGCATTTT.

CDR3 amino acids: CASSLLVLVPNTGELFF. CDR3 coding DNA: TGCGCCAGCAGCTTGCTCGTTTTGGTCCCAAACACCGGGGAGCTGTTTTTT. The genes are TRBV5-1 and TRBJ2-2; D unresolved. V dropped 1 base and J dropped 2 bases, with 15 bases sitting between them. The CDR3 covers 17 residues. The germline CDR1 and CDR2 sequences are SGHRS and YFSETQ. The full variable domain, completed using reference TRBV5-1 and TRBJ2-2, is KAGVTQTPRYLIKTRGQQVTLSCSPISGHRSVSWYQQTPGQGLQFLFEYFSETQRNKGNFPGRFSGRQFSNSRSEMNVSTLELGDSALYLCASSLLVLVPNTGELFFGEGSRLTVL.

The CDR3 DNA follows: TGTGCCAGCAGCCAAGAGTTCGGCGGCAATCAGCCCCAGCATTTT. The encoded protein is CASSQEFGGNQPQHF. The chain combines TRBV4-2 with TRBJ1-5; no firm D call. Germline V gene data show CDR1 as LGHNA and CDR2 as YNFKEQ. V lost 0 bases and J 2 bases, leaving 8 bases between the germline ends. There are 15 residues in the CDR3.

By proportion, this clone is medium-sized (0.01 to 0.1%). J is TRBJ1-5 and V is TRBV30; TRBD1 is a possible D gene (6 bases). Germline V CDR1 and CDR2: GTSNPN, SVGIG (reference sequence). CDR3 length: 13 residues. V was cut by 0 bases and J by 4 bases, with 7 bases left in between. The DNA for the CDR3 is TGTGCCTGGAGTGTGGGGGCGAATCAGCCCCAGCATTTT. Translation: CAWSVGANQPQHF.

The chain has TRBV7-2 and TRBJ2-1, with D perhaps matching TRBD2 (5 bases). The CDR3 totals 14 residues. V lost 5 bases and J lost 4, with 12 bases in between. CDR1 SGHTA and CDR2 FQGNSA come from the germline V gene. CDR3 sequence reads: CASSRRSGYNEQFF. DNA for the CDR3: TGTGCCAGCAGCAGACGGTCGGGGTACAATGAGCAGTTCTTC. Full variable domain (outside the CDR3, taken from reference TRBV7-2 and TRBJ2-1): GAGVSQSPSNKVTEKGKDVELRCDPISGHTALYWYRQSLGQGLEFLIYFQGNSAPDKSGLPSDRFSAERTGGSVSTLTIQRTQQEDSAVYLCASSRRSGYNEQFFGPGTRLTVL.

This chain connects TRBV11-2 to TRBJ2-1; D remains ambiguous. The CDR3 length is 15 residues. Trimming took off 5 bases at V and 9 bases at J, with 20 bases between the two ends. Germline V CDR1 and CDR2: SGHAT, FQNNGV. CDR3: CASSNWQVGASEQFF. The CDR3 region has the DNA TGTGCCAGCAGCAATTGGCAAGTAGGAGCAAGTGAGCAGTTCTTC.

The chain uses TRBV7-9 and TRBJ2-3; unclear D gene. The CDR3 totals 14 residues. CDR1 and CDR2 from the germline V gene are SEHNR and FQNEAQ (reference sequence). V was clipped by 0 bases and J by 0 bases, with 4 bases between them. The chain's CDR3 is CASSLAHSTDTQYF. CDR3 nucleotide sequence: TGTGCCAGCAGCTTAGCCCACAGCACAGATACGCAGTATTTT. The full variable domain, with the rest looked up from reference TRBV7-9 and TRBJ2-3, is DTGVSQNPRHKITKRGQNVTFRCDPISEHNRLYWYRQTLGQGPEFLTYFQNEAQLEKSRLLSDRFSAERPKGSFSTLEIQRTEQGDSAMYLCASSLAHSTDTQYFGPGTRLTVL.

The chain has TRBV6-6 and TRBJ2-1, with D perhaps TRBD2 (6 bases). Trimming took 7 bases from V and 6 from J, leaving 19 bases between them. CDR3 length equals 15 residues. Germline-derived CDR1 and CDR2 are MNHNY and SVGAGI (reference sequence). For the CDR3, the DNA is TGTGCCAGCAACCACGGGGGACTCCTCGTCAATGAGCAGTTCTTC. Translated: CASNHGGLLVNEQFF.